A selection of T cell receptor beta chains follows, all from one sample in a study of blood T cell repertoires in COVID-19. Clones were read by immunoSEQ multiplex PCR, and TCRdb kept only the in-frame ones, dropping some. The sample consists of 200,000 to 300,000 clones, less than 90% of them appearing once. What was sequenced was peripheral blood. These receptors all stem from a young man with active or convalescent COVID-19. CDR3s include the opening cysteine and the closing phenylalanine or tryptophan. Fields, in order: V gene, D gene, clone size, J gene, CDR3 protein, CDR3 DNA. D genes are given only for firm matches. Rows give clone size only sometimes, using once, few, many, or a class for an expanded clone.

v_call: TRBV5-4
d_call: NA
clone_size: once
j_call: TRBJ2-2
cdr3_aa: CASSSTVERGTGELFF
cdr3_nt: TGTGCCAGCAGCTCCACGGTGGAAAGGGGCACCGGGGAGCTGTTTTTT

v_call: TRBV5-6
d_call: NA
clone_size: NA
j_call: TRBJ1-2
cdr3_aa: CASSSSPRGGYGYTF
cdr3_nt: TGTGCCAGCAGCTCGAGCCCAAGGGGGGGCTATGGCTACACCTTC

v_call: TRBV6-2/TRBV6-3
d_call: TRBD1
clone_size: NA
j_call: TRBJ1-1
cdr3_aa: CASSPNLRTGRKAFF
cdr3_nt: TGTGCCAGCAGTCCCAACCTCCGGACAGGGCGAAAAGCTTTCTTT

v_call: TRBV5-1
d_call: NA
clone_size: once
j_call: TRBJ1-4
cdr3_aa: CASSLELGTNEKLFF
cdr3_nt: TGCGCCAGCAGCTTGGAACTAGGAACTAATGAAAAACTGTTTTTT

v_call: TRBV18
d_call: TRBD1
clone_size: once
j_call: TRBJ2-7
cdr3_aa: CASSPGQASLFRQYF
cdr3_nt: TGTGCCAGCTCACCGGGACAGGCTTCCCTATTCCGGCAGTACTTC

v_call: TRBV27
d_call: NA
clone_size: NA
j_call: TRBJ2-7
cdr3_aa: CASSLVSGSLEQYF
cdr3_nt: TGTGCCAGCAGTTTAGTATCAGGGTCTCTCGAGCAGTACTTC

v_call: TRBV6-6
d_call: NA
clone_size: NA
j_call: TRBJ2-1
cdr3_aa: CASKASGFRVYNEQFF
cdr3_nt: TGTGCCAGCAAGGCCTCAGGGTTTCGCGTCTACAATGAGCAGTTCTTC

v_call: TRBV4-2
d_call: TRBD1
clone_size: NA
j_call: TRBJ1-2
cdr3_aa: CASSQVQGTATANYGYTF
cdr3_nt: TGTGCCAGCAGCCAAGTACAGGGGACGGCTACAGCTAACTATGGCTACACCTTC

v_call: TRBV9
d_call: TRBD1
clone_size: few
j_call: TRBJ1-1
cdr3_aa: CASSVEQGYRQAFF
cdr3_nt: TGTGCCAGCAGCGTGGAACAGGGGTATAGGCAAGCTTTCTTT

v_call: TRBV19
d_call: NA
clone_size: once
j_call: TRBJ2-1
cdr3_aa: CARNLPPGPPGNEQFF
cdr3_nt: TGTGCCAGAAACCTACCGCCAGGGCCCCCTGGCAATGAGCAGTTCTTC

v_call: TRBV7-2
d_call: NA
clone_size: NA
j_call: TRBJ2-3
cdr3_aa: CASSSTGLGTDTQYF
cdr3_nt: TGTGCCAGCAGCTCCACAGGGCTTGGCACAGATACGCAGTATTTT

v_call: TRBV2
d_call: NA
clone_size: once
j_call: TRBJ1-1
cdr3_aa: CARSQATQNTEAFF
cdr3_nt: TGTGCCAGGAGCCAGGCGACCCAAAACACTGAAGCTTTCTTT

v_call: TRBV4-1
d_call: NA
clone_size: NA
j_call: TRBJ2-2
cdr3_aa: CASSQGPQGTGELFF
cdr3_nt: TGCGCCAGCAGCCAAGGTCCACAGGGTACCGGGGAGCTGTTTTTT

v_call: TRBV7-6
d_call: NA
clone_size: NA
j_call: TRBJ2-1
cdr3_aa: CASSLESRQVGYNEQFF
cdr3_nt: TGTGCCAGCAGCTTAGAATCCCGACAGGTAGGATACAATGAGCAGTTCTTC

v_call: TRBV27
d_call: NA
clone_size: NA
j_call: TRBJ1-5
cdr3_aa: CAKKADSNHSSNQPQHF
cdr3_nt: TGTGCCAAAAAGGCGGACTCGAATCACTCTAGCAATCAGCCCCAGCATTTT

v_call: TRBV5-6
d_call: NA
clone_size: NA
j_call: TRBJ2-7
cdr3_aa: CASSFGLPRFEGGEQYF
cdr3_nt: TGTGCCAGCAGCTTCGGGTTGCCGCGGTTCGAAGGGGGCGAGCAGTACTTC

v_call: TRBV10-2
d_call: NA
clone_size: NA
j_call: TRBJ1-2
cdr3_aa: CASSLQGDYGYTF
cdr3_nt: TGCGCCAGCAGCTTACAGGGAGACTATGGCTACACCTTC

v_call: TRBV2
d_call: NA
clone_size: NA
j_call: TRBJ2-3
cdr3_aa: CASRKSSVSTDTQYF
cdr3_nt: TGTGCCAGCAGGAAGAGTAGTGTATCCACAGATACGCAGTATTTT

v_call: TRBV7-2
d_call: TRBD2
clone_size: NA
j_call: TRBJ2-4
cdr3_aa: CASRSEGGGALSLYF
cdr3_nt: TGTGCCAGCAGATCAGAGGGCGGGGGGGCCCTAAGTTTGTACTTC

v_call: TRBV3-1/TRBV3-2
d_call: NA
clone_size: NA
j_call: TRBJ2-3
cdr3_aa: CASSLSWRGHNSDTQYF
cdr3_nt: TGTGCCAGCAGCCTGTCTTGGAGGGGCCATAATTCAGATACGCAGTATTTT

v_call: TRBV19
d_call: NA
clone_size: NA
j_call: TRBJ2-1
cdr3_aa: CASIGASYNEQFF
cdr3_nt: TGTGCCAGTATTGGGGCCTCCTACAATGAGCAGTTCTTC

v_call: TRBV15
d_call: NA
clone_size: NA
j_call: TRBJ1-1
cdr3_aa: CATSSRGLGSEAFF
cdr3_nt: TGTGCCACCAGCAGCCGTGGCCTAGGAAGTGAAGCTTTCTTT